This T cell receptor (beta chain) was documented in a study of blood T cell repertoires in COVID-19. About the research overall: T cells, B-cell-depleted T cells, or PBMCs supplied cDNA or gDNA.

CDR1 is MDHEN, CDR2 SYDVKM, per germline. The CDR3 length is 13 residues. Trimming at V came to 9 bases and at J to 6 bases, leaving 4 bases not matched to a gene. Repertoires were generated with immunoSEQ multiplex PCR, while TCRdb's copy carries only in-frame clones and drops some. The data contain fewer than 250,000 clones, about 82% of them singletons. The sequence was collected from a woman of 80 years or more with COVID-19, enrolled during active disease. The sequencing sample was made of peripheral blood. V gene TRBV28 combines with J gene TRBJ2-3; 12 nucleotides line up with TRBD2. The CDR3 here is CASTSGGPDTQYF. CDR3 bases: TGTGCCAGTACTAGCGGGGGGCCCGATACGCAGTATTTT.